The 6 T cell receptor beta chains in this list originate from one sample, sequenced in a study of shared clonotypes between healthy human individuals. Profiling relied on immunoSEQ multiplex PCR, and the TCRdb table lists in-frame clones only, not all of them. The table has some 2,500,000 clones, more than 85% seen once; the top ten hold approximately 0.37%. The sample comprised naive CD4+ T cells from PBMCs. Subset indicated: CD45RA+ positively selected. These receptors all come from a man between 18 and 29 years old in good health. Some clones in this sample may be carry-over from other donors' samples.

V and J are TRBV25-1 and TRBJ1-1; 7 bases agree with TRBD1. CDR1 is MGHDK, CDR2 SYGVNS, per germline. After removal of 8 bases from V and 5 bases from J, the junction contained 8 bases not matched to a gene. The CDR3 is made up of 13 amino acids. Here the CDR3 DNA reads TGTGCCAGCGGGCGAGGGGGCCGAACTGAAGCTTTCTTT. The encoded protein is CASGRGGRTEAFF.

A word on this clone: Other DNA sequences of this sample code for an identical CDR3. The rearrangement uses TRBV5-1 and TRBJ1-2, with 11 positions matching TRBD1. Germline V CDR1 and CDR2: SGHRS, YFSETQ. After removal of 3 bases from V and 8 bases from J, the junction contained 6 bases not matched to a gene. The length of the CDR3 is 14 residues. This chain's CDR3 is CASSSAGTGGGYTF. Written as DNA, the CDR3 is TGCGCCAGCAGCTCCGCCGGGACAGGGGGAGGCTACACCTTC.

Here the CDR3 reads CASSLNRRVSYEQYF. The CDR3 DNA reads TGTGCCAGCAGTTTAAATCGACGGGTCTCCTACGAGCAGTACTTC. The V call is TRBV28, the J call TRBJ2-7; D is unresolved. Germline lookup yields CDR1 MDHEN and CDR2 SYDVKM. V lost 2 bases and J lost 0, with 11 bases in between. The CDR3 runs to 15 residues.

Concerning this clone: This sample also contains other DNA sequences that code for the same CDR3. The J gene is TRBJ2-5, the V gene TRBV28; D is perhaps TRBD1 or TRBD2 (5 bases each). V was pared by 8 bases and J by 2 bases, with 12 bases between. In germline, CDR1 is MDHEN, CDR2 SYDVKM. This CDR3 spans 13 amino acids. CDR3 nucleotide sequence: TGTGCCAGCTCCCGTGGGGGACAAGAGACCCAGTACTTC. This codes for CASSRGGQETQYF.

The V gene is TRBV10-3, the J gene TRBJ2-7, with 8 bases lining up with TRBD2. The CDR3 is 14 amino acids. Trimming cost V 4 bases and J 7 bases; bases outside gene matches: 9. Germline lookup yields CDR1 ENHRY and CDR2 SYGVKD. The CDR3 protein is CAISAGTSGAEQYF. Written as DNA, the CDR3 is TGTGCCATCAGTGCCGGGACTAGTGGGGCAGAGCAGTACTTC.

The chain combines TRBV5-6 with TRBJ1-2; D is ambiguous. The CDR3 consists of 16 residues. With 0 bases removed from V and 5 bases from J, the gap between germline ends came to 17 bases. Germline-derived CDR1 and CDR2 are SGHDT and YYEEEE. This CDR3 is CASSLGAARTFYGYTF. Written as DNA, the CDR3 is TGTGCCAGCAGCTTGGGGGCCGCGCGAACTTTTTATGGCTACACCTTC.